A selection of T cell receptor beta chains follows, all from one sample in a study of technical replicates of blood from a handful of donors. The repertoire was sequenced with immunoSEQ multiplex PCR; TCRdb's copy has only in-frame clones and lacks some. Among over 85,000 clones listed, about 95% were seen once. The sample was T cells isolated from PBMCs. These receptors all stem from a human donor in good health. The conserved cysteine and the conserved F or W are not part of the CDR3 here. Fields, in order: V gene, CDR3 length, clone size, CDR3 protein. Clone sizes are given selectively: once, few, many, or a class where the clone is expanded.

TRBV19	12	-	ASSLAGGPYEQY
TRBV2	11	-	ASSSERNTEAF
TRBV6-5	12	-	ASSYRGAGDTQY
TRBV10-3	13	-	AISRPQGTDTEAF
TRBV9	14	once	ASSVEGGLSYNEQF
TRBV7-8	11	-	ASTIAGAYEQY
TRBV30	11	-	AWVAGGWETQY
TRBV10-3	10	-	ATLAGEGEQY
TRBV9	13	-	ASSVRDTFTYEQY
TRBV6-5	12	-	ASSWDREREKLF
TRBV27	12	-	ASSEQGADQPQH
TRBV15	15	-	ATSRDLGGFSNQPQH
TRBV10-2	13	-	ASISAGRSVNEQF
TRBV19	13	-	ASSRAGGPPGELF
TRBV19	16	-	ASSITHSAGPEGNEQF
TRBV28	12	-	ASRTSFVQETQY
TRBV19	15	-	ASSSGTSGSSYNEQF
TRBV5-3	11	-	ARSHVAWNEQF
TRBV30	14	-	AWSVQGAGAKNTIY
TRBV7-2	13	-	ASSLTSGNTGELF
TRBV5-4	11	-	ASSEDRGHEQY
TRBV5-1	14	-	ASSRGTGGMGETQY
TRBV27	14	-	ASSLSIVAGFYEQY
TRBV18	11	-	ASSFPGGTEAF
TRBV11-3	9	-	ASSLGGRGF
TRBV6-5	14	once	ASSYGASALNTEAF
TRBV4-1	15	-	ASSRSGTSGRPGELF
TRBV19	12	-	ASIPGQGDQPQH
TRBV6-5	11	-	ASSRDLRDGYT